Included here is one T cell receptor beta chain sequence, with context. The antigen is unknown. Measured with immunoSEQ multiplex PCR; TCRdb has only the in-frame clones, and not every one. The repertoire includes tens of thousands of clones, 70% to 90% of them detected once, and roughly 6% sits in the top ten. The record originates from a study of OX40 agonist ivuxolimab in advanced cancers. In the study overall: Ivuxolimab, an agonist antibody against OX40 (CD134), was given to patients. Three patients showed partial responses: one hepatocellular carcinoma and two cutaneous melanoma cases.

V lost 5 bases and J lost 1, with 14 bases in between. The CDR3 spans 16 residues. Germline CDR1 and CDR2: SGHTA and FQGNSA. The study, taken as a whole, reports: The 0.1-3.0 mg/kg partial responders had among the lowest clonal expansion.

This receptor was identified in an adult with an advanced solid tumor such as melanoma, head and neck, liver or kidney cancer. Sequenced material: CD4+ or CD8+ T cells sorted from blood, taken in a trial of the OX40 agonist ivuxolimab. The V gene is TRBV7-2, the J gene TRBJ2-2; no clear D. The CDR3 region is CASSDQTGVNTGELFF. The CDR3 DNA sequence: TGTGCCAGCAGCGACCAAACGGGCGTGAACACCGGGGAGCTGTTTTTT.